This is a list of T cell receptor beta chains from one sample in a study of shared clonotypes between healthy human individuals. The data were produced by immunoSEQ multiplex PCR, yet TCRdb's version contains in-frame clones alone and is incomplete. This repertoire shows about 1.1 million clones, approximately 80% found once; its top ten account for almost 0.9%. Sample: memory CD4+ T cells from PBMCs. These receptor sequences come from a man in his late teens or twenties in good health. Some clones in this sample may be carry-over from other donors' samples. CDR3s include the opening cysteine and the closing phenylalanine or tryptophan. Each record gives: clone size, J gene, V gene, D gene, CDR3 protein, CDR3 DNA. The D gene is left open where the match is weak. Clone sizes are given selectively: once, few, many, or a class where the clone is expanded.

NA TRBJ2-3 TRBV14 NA CASSQESLANTDTQYF TGTGCCAGCAGCCAAGAGAGCCTAGCGAACACAGATACGCAGTATTTT
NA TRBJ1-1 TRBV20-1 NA CSAKAGHEAFF TGCAGTGCGAAGGCGGGTCATGAAGCTTTCTTT
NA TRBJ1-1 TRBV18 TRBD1 CASSPSQGAGAEAFF TGTGCCAGCTCACCGTCCCAGGGGGCAGGCGCTGAAGCTTTCTTT
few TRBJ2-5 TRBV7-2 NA CASSSGSSGQTQYF TGTGCCAGCAGCTCGGGGTCCAGCGGACAGACCCAGTACTTC
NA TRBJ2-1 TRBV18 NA CASSQNRNEQFF TGTGCCAGCTCACAAAACAGGAATGAGCAGTTCTTC
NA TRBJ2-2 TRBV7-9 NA CASDRSGTGELFF TGTGCCAGCGATAGGTCGGGCACCGGGGAGCTGTTTTTT
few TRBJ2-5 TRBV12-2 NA CASRSTMGQGAGLQETQYF TGTGCAAGTCGCTCTACGATGGGACAGGGGGCTGGCCTGCAAGAGACCCAGTACTTC
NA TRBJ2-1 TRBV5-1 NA CASSRDRSGDEQFF TGCGCCAGCAGCCGAGACAGGTCAGGCGATGAGCAGTTCTTC
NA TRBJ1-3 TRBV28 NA CASSFRPSGNTIYF TGTGCCAGCAGTTTCAGGCCTTCGGGAAACACCATATATTTT
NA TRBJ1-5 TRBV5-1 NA CASSSMGGNQPQHF TGCGCCAGCAGCTCTATGGGGGGCAATCAGCCCCAGCATTTT
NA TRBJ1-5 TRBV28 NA CASSPEHGGNQPQHF TGTGCCAGCAGCCCCGAACATGGGGGGAATCAGCCCCAGCATTTT
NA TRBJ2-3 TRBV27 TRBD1 CASRDPDRVDTQYF TGTGCCAGCAGAGATCCAGACAGGGTGGATACGCAGTATTTT
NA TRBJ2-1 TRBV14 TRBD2 CASSPRWGGYNEQFF TGTGCCAGCAGCCCGAGGTGGGGGGGCTACAATGAGCAGTTCTTC